A selection of T cell receptor beta chains follows, all from one sample in a study of T cell repertoires in cytomegalovirus infection. TCRdb reanalysed the reads using MiXCR and keeps one entry per CDR3 protein. The sample lists about 450,000 distinct CDR3 sequences; around 32% were seen once. The sequencing input was PBMCs. The receptors shown here come from a human donor in good health (CMV status not recorded). Some clones in this sample may be carry-over from other donors' samples. The CDR3 runs from the conserved cysteine through the conserved F or W. The D gene is left open where the match is weak. Clone size appears in some rows only: once, few, many, or a class for an expanded clone.

clone_size d_call j_call v_call cdr3_nt cdr3_aa
NA NA TRBJ2-3 TRBV28 TGTGCCAGCAGTTTTTTTGGAGTCACAGATACGCAGTATTTT CASSFFGVTDTQYF
NA NA TRBJ1-1 TRBV6-2/TRBV6-3 TGTGCCAGCAGTTACTTGGACAGAAACACTGAAGCTTTCTTT CASSYLDRNTEAFF
NA TRBD1 TRBJ1-1 TRBV19 TGTGCCAGTAGATCAGGACAGGGGAGGACTGAAGCTTTCTTT CASRSGQGRTEAFF
NA TRBD1 TRBJ2-1 TRBV20-1 TGCAGTGCACACGGCGTCAGGGGGAAAGATGAGCAGTTCTTC CSAHGVRGKDEQFF
NA NA TRBJ2-3 TRBV7-8 TGTGCCAGCAGCACCCCCGGGATACTTAGCACAGATACGCAGTATTTT CASSTPGILSTDTQYF
NA NA TRBJ1-1 TRBV20-1 TGCAGTGCTAGAGATCGGGGGGCGAACACTGAAGCTTTCTTT CSARDRGANTEAFF
NA TRBD2 TRBJ2-3 TRBV12-3/TRBV12-4 TGTGCCAGCAGTTTGTGGGTAGCGGGGGGGCGGGCAGATACGCAGTATTTT CASSLWVAGGRADTQYF
few NA TRBJ1-3 TRBV4-1 TGCGCCAGCAGCCAGGCAGACCATCTAGACACCATATATTTT CASSQADHLDTIYF
few NA TRBJ2-7 TRBV6-4 TGTGCCAGAACCATAGGACAGTCCTACGAGCAGTACTTC CARTIGQSYEQYF
NA NA TRBJ1-1 TRBV20-1 TGCAGTGCTAGAGATGGGAGGGGTTTCATGAACACTGAAGCTTTCTTT CSARDGRGFMNTEAFF
NA NA TRBJ1-1 TRBV7-9 TGTGCCAGCAGCGGAAGTCTGGACCACACTGAAGCTTTCTTT CASSGSLDHTEAFF
NA NA TRBJ2-7 TRBV7-8 TGTGCCAGCAGCTCCCCAGACAGGCCGCAGTACTTC CASSSPDRPQYF
NA TRBD2 TRBJ2-7 TRBV6-1 TGTGCCAGCAGTGAAGTCCTAGCGGGGATGGAGCAGTACTTC CASSEVLAGMEQYF
many TRBD1 TRBJ2-7 TRBV6-1 TGTGCCAGCAGGAAAGGACAGGGGGAAACCTACGAGCAGTACTTC CASRKGQGETYEQYF
NA TRBD2 TRBJ2-5 TRBV11-2 TGTGCCAGCAGCCTCGGACTAGCGGGGGGGCCGGGGCAAGAGACCCAGTACTTC CASSLGLAGGPGQETQYF
few TRBD1 TRBJ1-1 TRBV6-6 TGTGCCAGCAGTGTGACAGGGCGGGACACTGAAGCTTTCTTT CASSVTGRDTEAFF
NA TRBD1 TRBJ1-5 TRBV7-9 TGTGCCAGCAGTGCAGGGGGTCAGCCCCAGCATTTT CASSAGGQPQHF
few NA TRBJ1-6 TRBV5-1 TGCGCCAGCAGCTTCAAGGGGGTCGATTCACCCCTCCACTTT CASSFKGVDSPLHF
few TRBD2 TRBJ2-3 TRBV7-9 TGTGCCAGCAGCCCACCGGGACTAGCGGGGATCACAGATACGCAGTATTTT CASSPPGLAGITDTQYF
NA TRBD2 TRBJ2-7 TRBV4-1 TGCGCCAGCAGCCAACGCCTAGCGGGGGGCGAGAGCTCCTACGAGCAGTACTTC CASSQRLAGGESSYEQYF
few NA TRBJ2-3 TRBV30 TGTGCCTGGAGTGCCGGCGCTATGGCGGGGGATACGCAGTATTTT CAWSAGAMAGDTQYF
NA TRBD2 TRBJ2-3 TRBV27 TGTGCCAGCAAGAGGACTAGCGGGGGGTCCACAGATACGCAGTATTTT CASKRTSGGSTDTQYF
few TRBD1 TRBJ1-6 TRBV12-3/TRBV12-4 TGTGCCAGCAGCTTCCGGCCACCGGGACAGGGATATTCACCCCTCCACTTT CASSFRPPGQGYSPLHF
NA NA TRBJ2-2 TRBV28 TGTGACAGCACCTCCCGCCTTGGCGGGGAGCTGTTTTTT CDSTSRLGGELFF
NA NA TRBJ1-2 TRBV6-6 TGTGCCAGCAATCCTACTGGTGACTATGGCTACACCTTC CASNPTGDYGYTF
NA TRBD1 TRBJ2-2 TRBV5-4 TGTGCCAGCAGCTTGGATCAGGGGGCGGCCGGGGAGCTGTTTTTT CASSLDQGAAGELFF
few TRBD1 TRBJ2-2 TRBV4-1 TGTGCCAGCAGCCTTACACAGGGGTTGAACACCGGGGAGCTGTTTTTT CASSLTQGLNTGELFF
few NA TRBJ1-5 TRBV6-2/TRBV6-3 TGTGCCAGCGGAGTTGGGGTTTGGAGCAATCAGCCCCAGCATTTT CASGVGVWSNQPQHF
few NA TRBJ2-2 TRBV28 TGTGCCAGCAGTTCCCGGGGTAGCTACACCGGGGAGCTGTTTTTT CASSSRGSYTGELFF
once NA TRBJ1-6 TRBV20-1 TGCAGTGCTAGTGAGGGGACAAATTCACCCCTCCACTTT CSASEGTNSPLHF
NA NA TRBJ2-7 TRBV7-8 TGTGCCAGCAGCTTAGTCCGGCAAGAACTTTTCTACGAGCAGTACTTC CASSLVRQELFYEQYF
NA TRBD1 TRBJ2-2 TRBV4-1 TGCGCCAGCAGCCAAGAGAAGGGACAGGGGTACACCGGGGATCTGTTTTTT CASSQEKGQGYTGDLFF
NA NA TRBJ1-2 TRBV19 TGTGCCAGTAGTCGTGAAGGCCCTGGCTACACCTTC CASSREGPGYTF
NA TRBD1 TRBJ2-2 TRBV7-8 TGTGCCAGCAGCCTCCCCGCGACAGGGTATACCGGGGAGCTGTTTTTT CASSLPATGYTGELFF
NA NA TRBJ1-1 TRBV5-5 TGTGCCAGCAGCTTGCGGGCAGCGACCATGAACACTGAAGCTTTCTTT CASSLRAATMNTEAFF
NA TRBD2 TRBJ2-7 TRBV6-6 TGTGCCAGCAGAAGCGGGGGAGCCTCCGAGCAGTACTTC CASRSGGASEQYF
NA TRBD2 TRBJ2-5 TRBV11-1 TGTGCCAGCAGCTGGACTAGCGGGGGAGGAAAAGAGACCCAGTACTTC CASSWTSGGGKETQYF
few NA TRBJ1-2 TRBV14 TGTGCCAGCAGCCAAGCGGGGGACTTTAACTATGGCTACACCTTC CASSQAGDFNYGYTF
NA NA TRBJ2-5 TRBV10-3 TGTGCCATCAGCGGTGGGGTGAGCGAGACCCAGTACTTC CAISGGVSETQYF
many NA TRBJ2-2 TRBV7-9 TGTGCCAGCACCCTTAGGACCGGGGAGCTGTTTTTT CASTLRTGELFF
few TRBD1 TRBJ2-7 TRBV6-5 TGTGCCAGCAGTCGAGGACAGGGGTTTGGTAACTACGAGCAGTACTTC CASSRGQGFGNYEQYF
many NA TRBJ1-1 TRBV7-2 TGTGCCAGCAGCTTAGTTATAGGCGGTGAAGCTTTCTTT CASSLVIGGEAFF
few NA TRBJ1-1 TRBV2 TGTGCCAGCAAAGGGACGGTGAACACTGAAGCTTTCTTT CASKGTVNTEAFF
NA NA TRBJ1-5 TRBV7-2 TGTGCCAGCAGCTTCCCTAGTCAGCCCCAGCATTTT CASSFPSQPQHF
NA TRBD2 TRBJ2-5 TRBV11-1 TGTGCCAGCAGCCAGAGCGGGGTCTTGACATCGAAGACCCAGTCCTTC CASSQSGVLTSKTQSF
NA NA TRBJ2-7 TRBV19 TGTGCCAGTAGTATAGACGGGCAGGCCGCGGGTAAGTACTTC CASSIDGQAAGKYF
few NA TRBJ2-1 TRBV2 TGTGCCAGCAGATACAGGGACGGTACTCAGTTCTTC CASRYRDGTQFF
NA NA TRBJ2-3 TRBV7-2 TGTGCCAGCAGCTCCCGGGGTACTCTCACAGATACGCAGTATTTT CASSSRGTLTDTQYF
many NA TRBJ2-1 TRBV7-8 TGTGCCAGCAGCTTAATCCGGGGGGCTCAATCCAACAATGAGCAGTTCTTC CASSLIRGAQSNNEQFF
NA NA TRBJ2-5 TRBV15 TGTGCCACCAGCAGAGCCGTGGGGCGGGCGGAGACCCAGTACTTC CATSRAVGRAETQYF
many TRBD2 TRBJ2-5 TRBV6-1 TGTGCCAGCAGTAGCGGGGGTCAGGGGGAGACCCAGTACTTC CASSSGGQGETQYF
many NA TRBJ2-7 TRBV7-8 TGTGCCAGCAGCTTTACAGGGGGGGGGCCCGAGGAGCAGTACTTC CASSFTGGGPEEQYF
NA TRBD1 TRBJ1-5 TRBV7-9 TGTGCCAGCAGCCCGGACAGGTTGGAGTATCGCAATCAGCCCCAGCATTTT CASSPDRLEYRNQPQHF
few TRBD1 TRBJ1-6 TRBV7-8 TGTGCCAGCAGCTACCAGAAGGGGGCGGATAATTCACCCCTCCACTTT CASSYQKGADNSPLHF
few NA TRBJ1-1 TRBV4-1 TGCGCCAGCAGCCAAGACATTGACGGCTCCAAAGCTTTCTTT CASSQDIDGSKAFF
NA NA TRBJ1-5 TRBV28 TGTGCCAGCAGTTTTTGGGAGGATAGCAATCAGCCCCAGCATTTT CASSFWEDSNQPQHF
NA TRBD2 TRBJ2-7 TRBV3-1 TGTGCCAGCAGCCAAGGGACTAGCGGGGGAAGTTATTCAGGCGAGCAGTACTTC CASSQGTSGGSYSGEQYF
NA TRBD2 TRBJ2-1 TRBV19 TGTGCCAGTAGTATAGGGTTAGCGGGGGGCTACAATGAGCAGTTCTTC CASSIGLAGGYNEQFF
many NA TRBJ1-6 TRBV7-9 TGTGCCAGCAGCTTAGGGGACGTCTATTCACCCCTCCACTTT CASSLGDVYSPLHF